This TCR beta chain is drawn from a study of cytomegalovirus exposure and HLA in healthy donors. Study-wide context: There were approximately 400 genotyped donors. Of these, 81% fell in the genetic ancestry cluster associated with self-reported Caucasian donors. Whole-study results and caveats: Exclusion applied to some V segments, including TRBV6-2 and TRBV6-3, as they were indistinguishable.

Notes on this clone: The antigen remains unidentified.

The CDR3 consists of 11 residues. Germline lookup yields CDR1 SNHLY and CDR2 FYNNEI. V was trimmed by 2 bases and J by 7 bases, leaving 6 bases between them. It was with 60 Vbeta and 13 Jbeta primers that the PCR ran. The table came from immunoSEQ multiplex PCR; TCRdb's copy has only in-frame clones and leaves some out. There are 250,000 to 300,000 clones in the sample; nearly 95% occur only once, and 1.5% to 2% lies in the top ten. The sample taken for sequencing was PBMCs. The sequence came from a girl aged 2 to 9 in good health and CMV-seronegative. The chain links TRBV2 to TRBJ2-7; D is ambiguous. The CDR3 sequence is CASSEWREQYF. The CDR3 nucleotides are TGTGCCAGCAGTGAATGGAGAGAGCAGTACTTC.